These 18 T cell receptor beta chains were sequenced from one sample in a study of CD8+ T cells in alopecia areata. Treatment defined: oral pan-JAK inhibitor, 5-10 mg twice daily. Extracted from the samples, RNA was reverse transcribed into cDNA to serve as the sequencing template. Libraries were prepared by immunoSEQ multiplex PCR; TCRdb keeps only in-frame clonotypes and omits some of them. The repertoire consists of around 97,000 clones, with about nine tenths occurring once and the leading ten covering around 10%. The starting material was CD8+ T cells sorted from blood, obtained around week 30, from a patient treated with tofacitinib. These receptors all come from a human donor with alopecia areata.

The J gene is TRBJ1-1, the V gene TRBV5-4; D unresolved. Germline V gene sequence: CDR1 SGHNT, CDR2 YYREEE (reference sequence). Trimming cost V 0 bases and J 6 bases, with 6 bases left between them. The CDR3 sequence is 12 residues long. The DNA of the CDR3 is TGTGCCAGCAGCTTGGAAAGGGCTGAAGCTTTCTTT. Residues: CASSLERAEAFF. The full variable domain, in which reference TRBV5-4 and TRBJ1-1 provide the parts outside the CDR3, is ETGVTQSPTHLIKTRGQQVTLRCSSQSGHNTVSWYQQALGQGPQFIFQYYREEENGRGNFPPRFSGLQFPNYSSELNVNALELDDSALYLCASSLERAEAFFGQGTRLTVV.

The chain couples TRBV2 to TRBJ2-7, with 9 bases matching TRBD1. The CDR3 spans 12 residues. In germline, CDR1 is SNHLY, CDR2 FYNNEI. The V segment lost 7 bases and the J segment 5 bases; nucleotides outside the gene matches: 3. This CDR3 is CASTRDRDEQYF. The DNA of the CDR3 is TGTGCCAGCACCAGGGACAGGGACGAGCAGTACTTC.

In its sample, this clone was seen once. The V and J genes are TRBV6-4 and TRBJ2-2, with TRBD1 identical over 7 bases. The CDR3 covers 15 residues. With V trimmed by 6 bases and J by 2 bases, 6 bases remained unmatched. In germline, CDR1 is MRHNA, CDR2 SNTAGT. The CDR3: CASRPRQGNTGELFF. CDR3 DNA: TGTGCCAGCAGGCCGAGACAGGGCAACACCGGGGAGCTGTTTTTT.

This clone has just one count. V and J are TRBV7-9 and TRBJ1-1; D gene ambiguous. V dropped 4 bases and J dropped 6 bases, with 12 bases sitting between them. CDR3 size: 13 residues. Germline lookup yields CDR1 SEHNR and CDR2 FQNEAQ (reference sequence). For the CDR3, the DNA is TGTGCCAGCAGCTGGGCGGGTACCGCTGAAGCTTTCTTT. Amino acid sequence: CASSWAGTAEAFF.

The genes are TRBV2 and TRBJ2-7; perhaps TRBD2 as D (5 bases). Germline V lookup: CDR1 SNHLY, CDR2 FYNNEI. The V gene lost 9 bases and the J gene lost 1 base, with 13 bases spanning the gap. This CDR3 spans 13 amino acids. CDR3 nucleotide sequence: TGTGCCAGTCTAGTCCGGGATTCCTACGAGCAGTACTTC. This codes for CASLVRDSYEQYF.

This chain connects TRBV11-2 to TRBJ2-1, with 9 bases aligning to TRBD2. CDR1 is SGHAT and CDR2 is FQNNGV in the germline V gene. J lost 13 bases, V lost 3 bases, and 7 bases had no gene match. CDR3 length equals 13 residues. In nucleotides, the CDR3 is TGTGCCAGCAGCTTCGGGTTAGCGGGAGACCAGTTCTTC. The encoded protein is CASSFGLAGDQFF.

The V and J genes are TRBV30 and TRBJ2-1; 7 bases are a match to TRBD1. Germline CDR1 GTSNPN, CDR2 SVGIG (reference sequence). The CDR3 spans 13 residues. Unmatched junction bases numbered 8, after V lost 4 bases and J lost 8 bases. As DNA, the CDR3 is TGTGCCTGGAACCTACAACAGGGGCATGAGCAGTTCTTC. The encoded protein is CAWNLQQGHEQFF.

This chain's CDR3 is CASSYTSDSYEQYF. Written as DNA, the CDR3 is TGTGCCAGCAGTTATACTAGCGACTCCTACGAGCAGTACTTC. The chain couples TRBV6-6 to TRBJ2-7; 7 bases align to TRBD2. CDR1 and CDR2 from the germline V gene are MNHNY and SVGAGI (reference sequence). V trimming: 3 bases; J trimming: 0 bases; junction bases outside the gene matches: 2. The CDR3 extends over 14 amino acids.

The chain recombines TRBV30 with TRBJ2-3, with D perhaps matching TRBD2 (5 bases). The CDR3 totals 11 residues. The V end lost 1 base, the J end lost 8 bases, and 7 bases lay between the germline ends. From germline, CDR1 is GTSNPN and CDR2 SVGIG (reference sequence). CDR3 residues: CAWSGESTQYF. Written as DNA, the CDR3 is TGTGCCTGGAGTGGGGAGAGTACGCAGTATTTT.

V gene TRBV6-1 combines with J gene TRBJ2-4; D remains unclear. Germline V lookup: CDR1 MNHNS, CDR2 SASEGT. The CDR3 is 15 amino acids. V lost 5 bases and J lost 6, with 17 bases in between. DNA of the CDR3: TGTGCCAGCAGTACCTACAGTGGAAAGGGAAACATTCAGTACTTC. Translated, it gives CASSTYSGKGNIQYF.

The genes are TRBV10-2 and TRBJ1-1; unclear D gene. The CDR3 loop spans 14 amino acids. CDR1 is WSHSY and CDR2 is SAAADI in the germline V gene. Trimming stripped 4 bases from V and 5 bases from J, with 14 bases between. CDR3 nucleotides: TGCGCCAGCAGTGTAGATGGGGTCGGGACTGAAGCTTTCTTT. Translated: CASSVDGVGTEAFF.

The chain carries TRBV10-3 and TRBJ2-3; 7 nucleotides align to TRBD2. The CDR3 runs 14 residues. With 3 bases clipped from V and 6 bases from J, the junction kept 6 bases outside the gene matches. CDR1 is ENHRY, CDR2 SYGVKD, per germline. CDR3 region: CAISDGGGEDTQYF. The DNA for the CDR3 is TGTGCCATCAGTGACGGCGGGGGAGAGGATACGCAGTATTTT.

The rearrangement joins TRBV7-9 to TRBJ2-1, with D maybe TRBD1 (5 bases). This CDR3 is 12 amino acids long. CDR1 is SEHNR and CDR2 is FQNEAQ in the germline V gene (reference sequence). V was clipped by 7 bases and J by 4 bases, with 8 bases between them. The CDR3 protein is CASTSGYNEQFF. The CDR3 DNA follows: TGTGCCAGCACCTCAGGGTACAATGAGCAGTTCTTC.

This chain links TRBV27 with TRBJ2-1; D not certain. Trimming took 2 bases from V and 2 from J, leaving 13 bases between them. This CDR3 has 16 amino acids. The germline V gene has CDR1 MNHEY and CDR2 SMNVEV (reference sequence). CDR3 DNA sequence: TGTGCCAGCAGTTTAGGCCGGTCGGGCGCCTACAATGAGCAGTTCTTC. This translates into CASSLGRSGAYNEQFF.

This chain uses TRBV7-9 with TRBJ1-5; D gene unclear. Germline V lookup: CDR1 SEHNR, CDR2 FQNEAQ (reference sequence). The V end was cut by 1 base, the J end by 6 bases, with 4 bases between. The CDR3 consists of 12 residues. In nucleotides, the CDR3 is TGTGCCAGCAGCTTAGAGAGTCAGCCCCAGCATTTT. This translates into CASSLESQPQHF.

The chain has TRBV11-2 and TRBJ2-1, with D unresolved. The CDR3 has 12 residues. With 3 bases removed from V and 9 bases from J, the gap between germline ends came to 9 bases. Per the germline V gene, CDR1 is SGHAT and CDR2 is FQNNGV. In DNA, the CDR3 is TGTGCCAGCAGCTTTAGTTGGGGTGAGCAGTTCTTC. Translation gives CASSFSWGEQFF.

The CDR3 region is CASYGPWLAGWPSYEQYF. In nucleotides, the CDR3 is TGTGCCAGCTACGGCCCCTGGCTAGCGGGATGGCCTTCCTACGAGCAGTACTTC. The chain has TRBV6-4 and TRBJ2-7; 9 bases are shared with TRBD2. The CDR3 covers 18 residues. V lost 8 bases, J lost 1 base, and 18 bases stayed unmatched. Germline CDR1 and CDR2: MRHNA and SNTAGT.

This clone was counted a few times. The genes are TRBV29-1 and TRBJ2-1, with TRBD1 matching 12 bases. This CDR3 comprises 14 residues. The V gene's germline CDR1 is SQVTM and CDR2 ANQGSEA. Germline trimming cut 3 bases from V and 5 bases from J; bases unmatched to any gene: 2. The CDR3 bases are TGCAGCGTTGAGGGACAGGGGGCTGACAATGAGCAGTTCTTC. Translating it yields CSVEGQGADNEQFF.